Presented here are 16 T cell receptor beta chains from one specimen sequenced in a study of cytomegalovirus exposure and HLA in healthy donors. 13 Jbeta primers and 60 Vbeta primers were used for the PCR. The repertoire was sequenced with immunoSEQ multiplex PCR; TCRdb's copy has only in-frame clones and lacks some. The sample gives about 85,000 clones, 70% to 80% of which show up once; 20% to 30% is in the top ten. Sequenced input: PBMCs. Every receptor here comes from a woman in her 50s in good health and CMV-seropositive.

The V and J genes are TRBV14 and TRBJ1-3, with D possibly being TRBD1 (5 bases). CDR3 length equals 17 residues. The germline V gene has CDR1 SGHDN and CDR2 FVKESK. V was cut by 4 bases and J by 0 bases, with 16 bases left in between. CDR3 loop: CASSRTTALGSGNTIYF. The CDR3 DNA sequence: TGTGCCAGCAGCCGAACGACAGCCCTGGGCTCTGGAAACACCATATATTTT.

This rearrangement joins TRBV5-1 to TRBJ2-7; D remains ambiguous. Trimming left V 1 base short and J 0 bases short, with 17 bases between. The CDR3 sequence is 17 residues long. CDR1 and CDR2 (germline): SGHRS, YFSETQ. CDR3: CASSLHERSSSSYEQYF. The DNA of the CDR3 is TGCGCCAGCAGCTTGCACGAGCGCTCCTCGAGCTCCTACGAGCAGTACTTC.

This clone has just a few counts. The chain is built from TRBV15 and TRBJ2-1, with 12 bases fitting TRBD2. Germline V lookup: CDR1 LNHNV, CDR2 YYDKDF (reference sequence). The CDR3 runs to 14 residues. After removal of 4 bases from V and 7 bases from J, the junction contained 2 bases not matched to a gene. CDR3 in amino acids: CATSKGLAGNEQFF. CDR3 DNA: TGTGCCACCAGCAAAGGACTAGCGGGGAATGAGCAGTTCTTC.

The count of this clone is one. The chain recombines TRBV18 with TRBJ2-5; 9 positions match TRBD2. The V and J ends lost 4 bases and 3 bases, in that order; junction bases with no gene match: 6. This CDR3 spans 15 amino acids. Germline V lookup: CDR1 KGHSH, CDR2 LQKENI. CDR3 DNA sequence: TGTGCCAGCTCACTCCCCCCTAGCGGGAAAGAGACCCAGTACTTC. Translating it yields CASSLPPSGKETQYF.

This clone was observed a single time. This chain joins TRBV5-6 and TRBJ1-1; D is unclear. There are 13 residues in the CDR3. CDR1 is SGHDT, CDR2 YYEEEE, per germline. Trimming took 2 bases from V and 0 from J, leaving 5 bases between them. This chain's CDR3 is CASSFLMNTEAFF. CDR3 bases: TGTGCCAGCAGCTTCCTAATGAACACTGAAGCTTTCTTT.

For this clone: The junction shows a germline mismatch at one end, possibly a read error. V gene TRBV7-8 combines with J gene TRBJ2-3, with a possible D match to TRBD2 (7 bases). Germline-derived CDR1 and CDR2 are SGHVS and FQNEAQ. This CDR3 has 13 residues. This CDR3 reads CASSLGGADTQYF. DNA of the CDR3: TGTGCCAGCAGTTTAGGGGGGGCAGATACGCAGTATTTT.

The chain is built from TRBV30 and TRBJ1-2; D not resolved. The CDR3 loop spans 13 amino acids. V lost 4 bases, J lost 5 bases, and 14 bases lay in between. Per the germline V gene, CDR1 is GTSNPN and CDR2 is SVGIG (reference sequence). This CDR3 reads CAWTPQEGYGYTF. CDR3 DNA sequence: TGTGCCTGGACTCCACAAGAGGGTTATGGCTACACCTTC.

V is TRBV9 and J is TRBJ2-3; D might be TRBD2 (6 bases). In germline, CDR1 is SGDLS, CDR2 YYNGEE. V lost 5 bases to trimming and J lost 1 base, with 14 bases between them. The CDR3 consists of 15 residues. CDR3 nucleotide sequence: TGTGCCAGCAGTGCCTACGGGAGAGGCACAGATACGCAGTATTTT. This gives the protein CASSAYGRGTDTQYF. The variable domain in full, with the rest retrieved from reference TRBV9 and TRBJ2-3, is DSGVTQTPKHLITATGQRVTLRCSPRSGDLSVYWYQQSLDQGLQFLIQYYNGEERAKGNILERFSAQQFPDLHSELNLSSLELGDSALYFCASSAYGRGTDTQYFGPGTRLTVL.

The chain recombines TRBV19 with TRBJ1-5; D call uncertain. This CDR3 comprises 12 residues. The V gene lost 5 bases and the J gene lost 5 bases, with 7 bases spanning the gap. CDR1 is LNHDA and CDR2 is SQIVND in the germline V gene (reference sequence). Written as DNA, the CDR3 is TGTGCCAGTAGTTACTTAGATCAGCCCCAGCATTTT. Protein: CASSYLDQPQHF. Filled out from reference TRBV19 and TRBJ1-5, the complete variable domain reads DGGITQSPKYLFRKEGQNVTLSCEQNLNHDAMYWYRQDPGQGLRLIYYSQIVNDFQKGDIAEGYSVSREKKESFPLTVTSAQKNPTAFYLCASSYLDQPQHFGDGTRLSIL.

This chain connects TRBV5-1 to TRBJ1-6; 11 bases fit TRBD1. The CDR3 is 17 residues long. CDR1 and CDR2 from the germline V gene are SGHRS and YFSETQ. Trimming removed 7 bases from V and 5 bases from J; junction bases left unmatched: 11. This CDR3 is CASRTGQGVVDNSPLHF. The CDR3 coding sequence is TGCGCCAGCCGCACGGGACAGGGGGTTGTCGATAATTCACCCCTCCACTTT.

Only a few counts were recorded for this clone. The rearrangement joins TRBV19 to TRBJ2-1; a possible D gene is TRBD2 (5 bases). CDR1 is LNHDA, CDR2 SQIVND, per germline (reference sequence). Trimming took off 3 bases at V and 4 bases at J, with 13 bases between the two ends. This CDR3 has 15 residues. This CDR3 is CASSIAPGGYNEQFF. The DNA for the CDR3 is TGTGCCAGTAGTATCGCCCCGGGCGGGTACAATGAGCAGTTCTTC.

In DNA form, the CDR3 reads TGCGCCAGCAGCTTGGGAAACCCGGGACAGGCCGTAAGCTTTAGGGGTAATGAGCAGTTCTTC. Translation gives CASSLGNPGQAVSFRGNEQFF. This rearrangement joins TRBV5-1 to TRBJ2-1, with 8 bases fitting TRBD1. This CDR3 has 21 residues. The germline V gene has CDR1 SGHRS and CDR2 YFSETQ. The V segment lost 0 bases and the J segment 7 bases; nucleotides outside the gene matches: 24.

This clone was observed a few times. The CDR3 is CASSQEVDYSGANVLTF. CDR3 in DNA: TGCGCCAGCAGCCAAGAGGTAGATTACTCTGGGGCCAACGTCCTGACTTTC. The chain carries TRBV4-1 and TRBJ2-6; no reliable D call. V lost 0 bases and J lost 0, with 9 bases in between. This CDR3 has 17 amino acids. CDR1 is MGHRA and CDR2 is YSYEKL in the germline V gene.

This chain links TRBV7-9 with TRBJ1-4, with D possibly TRBD1 on 6 matching bases. V shed 6 bases and J shed 4 bases, with 15 bases lying between them. This CDR3 spans 15 amino acids. Germline assignment: CDR1 SEHNR and CDR2 FQNEAQ (reference sequence). The CDR3 region is CASRPNRVGNEKLFF. In DNA form, the CDR3 reads TGTGCCAGCAGACCAAACAGGGTTGGTAATGAAAAACTGTTTTTT.

This clone came up once. This sequence joins TRBV30 and TRBJ2-1, with TRBD2 matching over 7 bases. There are 16 residues in the CDR3. Per germline, CDR1 GTSNPN and CDR2 SVGIG (reference sequence). V lost 6 bases to trimming and J lost 2 bases; unmatched junction nucleotides: 13. The CDR3 loop is CACGGYSGDTYNEQFF. The CDR3 DNA reads TGTGCCTGCGGAGGATACAGCGGGGATACCTACAATGAGCAGTTCTTC.

The rearrangement links TRBV5-8 to TRBJ1-1, with TRBD1 matching 8 bases. The CDR3 totals 14 residues. V was pared by 4 bases and J by 3 bases, with 5 bases of the junction left unmatched. Germline values: CDR1 SGHTS, CDR2 YDEGEE. The chain's CDR3 is CASSLSTGDTEAFF. The CDR3 coding sequence is TGTGCCAGCAGCCTATCGACAGGGGACACTGAAGCTTTCTTT. Filled out from reference TRBV5-8 and TRBJ1-1, the complete variable domain reads EAGVTQSPTHLIKTRGQQATLRCSPISGHTSVYWYQQALGLGLQFLLWYDEGEERNRGNFPPRFSGRQFPNYSSELNVNALELEDSALYLCASSLSTGDTEAFFGQGTRLTVV.